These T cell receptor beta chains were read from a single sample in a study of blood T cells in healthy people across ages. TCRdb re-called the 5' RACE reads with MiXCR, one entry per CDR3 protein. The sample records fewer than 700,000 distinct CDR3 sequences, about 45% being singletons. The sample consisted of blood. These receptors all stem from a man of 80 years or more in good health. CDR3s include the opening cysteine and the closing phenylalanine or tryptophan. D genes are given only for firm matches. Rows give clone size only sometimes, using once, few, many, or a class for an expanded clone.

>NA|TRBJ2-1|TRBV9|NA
TGTGCCAGCAGCCCCCAAGGTACCTACAATGAGCAGTTCTTC
CASSPQGTYNEQFF
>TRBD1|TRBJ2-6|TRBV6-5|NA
TGTGCCAGCAGTTACCTGGGACAGGGTCCTGGGGCCAACGTCCTGACTTTC
CASSYLGQGPGANVLTF
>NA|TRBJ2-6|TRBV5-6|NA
TGTGCCAGCAGCTTAGGGACCGGGGCCTCTGGGGCCAACGTCCTGACTTTC
CASSLGTGASGANVLTF
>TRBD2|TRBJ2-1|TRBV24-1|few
TGTGCCACCGGGACTAGCGGGAGCAATGAGCAGTTCTTC
CATGTSGSNEQFF
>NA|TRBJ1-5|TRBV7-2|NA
TGTGCCTGCAGCTTAACCGGGGAAACCAGTCAGCCCCAGCATTTT
CACSLTGETSQPQHF
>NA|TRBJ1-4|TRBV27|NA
TGTGCCAGCAAAAAAGGGGGAACGGATGAAAAACTGTTTTTT
CASKKGGTDEKLFF
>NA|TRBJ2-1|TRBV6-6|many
TGTGCCAGCAGTTATAGTTCCTGGACTATCACCACAGATGAGCAGTTCTTC
CASSYSSWTITTDEQFF
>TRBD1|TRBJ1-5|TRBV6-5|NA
TGTGCCAGCGGGACAGGGCGGCAGCCCCAGCATTTT
CASGTGRQPQHF
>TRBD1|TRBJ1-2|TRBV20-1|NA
TGCAGTGTCAAACAGGGGGCTAGCTATGGCTACACCTTC
CSVKQGASYGYTF
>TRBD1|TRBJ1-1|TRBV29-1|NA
TGCAGGTCAGACAGGGGAGGCACTGAAGCTTTCTTT
CRSDRGGTEAFF
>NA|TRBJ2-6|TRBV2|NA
TGTGCCAGCACCCAGAACTCTGGGGCCAACGTCCTGACTTTC
CASTQNSGANVLTF
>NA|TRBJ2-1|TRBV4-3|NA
TGCGCCAGCAGCCAAGATCAGAGTTCTCCGCAGTTCTTC
CASSQDQSSPQFF
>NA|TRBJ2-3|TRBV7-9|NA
TGTGCCAGAGGGGAGTGGGCTAACAGCACAGATACGCAGTATTTT
CARGEWANSTDTQYF
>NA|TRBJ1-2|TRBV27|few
TGTGCCAGCAGTTTTAGGGCCGCTAACTATGGCTACACCTTC
CASSFRAANYGYTF
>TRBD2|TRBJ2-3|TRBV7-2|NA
TGTGCCAGCAGCTTAGCTACTAGCGGGGGGTGGACAGATACGCAGTATTTT
CASSLATSGGWTDTQYF
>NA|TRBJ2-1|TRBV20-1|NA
TGCAGTGCTAGCGAGGCGGAATGGCACAATGAGCAGTTCTTC
CSASEAEWHNEQFF
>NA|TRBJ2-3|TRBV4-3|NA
TGCGCCAGCAGCCATAAGAGCACAGATACGCAGTATTTT
CASSHKSTDTQYF
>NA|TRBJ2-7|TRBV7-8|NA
TGTGCCAGCAGCTCCCCCGCTAGGATCTACGAGCAGTACTTC
CASSSPARIYEQYF
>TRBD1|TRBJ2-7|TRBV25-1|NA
TGTGCCAGCAGCGGGACAGGTCCCTACGAGCAGTACTTC
CASSGTGPYEQYF
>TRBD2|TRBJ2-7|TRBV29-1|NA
TGCAGCGTGAGTTGGAGCGGGGGGTCCTACGAGCAGTACTTC
CSVSWSGGSYEQYF
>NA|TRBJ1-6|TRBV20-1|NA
TGCAGTGCTAGCTACGGTGGATCCTATAATTCACCCCTCCACTTT
CSASYGGSYNSPLHF
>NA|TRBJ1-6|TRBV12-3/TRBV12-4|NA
TGTGCTAGCAGTTTAAAAGGCCTCCACAGGGATCCTTCACCCCTCCACTTT
CASSLKGLHRDPSPLHF
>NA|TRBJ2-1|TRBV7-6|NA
TGTGCCAGCAGCTTATTACAGGGAATCCAATACAATGAGCAGTTCTTC
CASSLLQGIQYNEQFF
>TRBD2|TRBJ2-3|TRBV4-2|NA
TGTGCCAGCAGCCAAGAGACCCGGGGACTAGCGTTGGATACGCAGTATTTT
CASSQETRGLALDTQYF
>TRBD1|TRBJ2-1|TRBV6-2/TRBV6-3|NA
TGTGCCACAGTCCGGGACAGGGGATACAATGAGCAGTTCTTC
CATVRDRGYNEQFF
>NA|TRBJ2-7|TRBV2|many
TGTGCCAGCAGCCCCCGGGACATCCCCTACGAGCAGTACTTC
CASSPRDIPYEQYF
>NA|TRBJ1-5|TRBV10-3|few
TGTGCCATCAGTGAAGACCGGGGCCGAAACAATCAGCCCCAGCATTTT
CAISEDRGRNNQPQHF
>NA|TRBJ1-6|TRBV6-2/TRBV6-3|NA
TGTGCCAGCAGTCTACAGGGACGGGAGAATTCACCCCTCCACTTT
CASSLQGRENSPLHF
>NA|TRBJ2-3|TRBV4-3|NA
TGCGCCAGCAGCCATTCGCCAGGCCCTAGCACAGATACGCAGTATTTT
CASSHSPGPSTDTQYF
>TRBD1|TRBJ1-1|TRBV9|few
TGTGCCAGCAGCGTAGTTCCGGGACAGGGTGGCACTGAAGCTTTCTTT
CASSVVPGQGGTEAFF
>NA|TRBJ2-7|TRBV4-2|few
TGTGCCAGCAGCCAAGATATATCCTTTTACGAGCAGTACTTC
CASSQDISFYEQYF
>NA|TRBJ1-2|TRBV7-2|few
TGTGCCAGCAGCTTATCCCAGGGGACCTATGGCTACACCTTC
CASSLSQGTYGYTF
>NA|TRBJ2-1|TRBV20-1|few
TGCAGTGCGGAGCAGGGGAGGAGCTCCTACAATGAGCAGTTCTTC
CSAEQGRSSYNEQFF
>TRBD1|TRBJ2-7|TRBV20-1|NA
TGCAGTGCTAGAGATCGGACCGGGACAGGGGCCAGTAGGGAGCAGTACTTC
CSARDRTGTGASREQYF
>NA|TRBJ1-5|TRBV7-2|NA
TGTGCCAGCAGTGTCCGATATCAGCCCCAGCATTTT
CASSVRYQPQHF
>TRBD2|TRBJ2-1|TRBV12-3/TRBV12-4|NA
TGTGCCAGCACCTTAGCGGGGGCCCAGGGTGAGCAGTTCTTC
CASTLAGAQGEQFF
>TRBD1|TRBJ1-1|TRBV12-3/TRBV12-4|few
TGTGCCAGCAGTCCCGACAGGGACTTGAACACTGAAGCTTTCTTT
CASSPDRDLNTEAFF
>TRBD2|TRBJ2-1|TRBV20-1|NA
TGCAGTGCTAGAGTTAGCGGGGGGGCTGAGTACAATGAGCAGTTCTTC
CSARVSGGAEYNEQFF
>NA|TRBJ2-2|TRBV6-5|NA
TGTGCCAGCAGTTACTCAAGAGGGTATAGGACCGGGGAGCTGTTTTTT
CASSYSRGYRTGELFF
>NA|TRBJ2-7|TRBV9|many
TGTGCCAGCAGCGAGGGATCGGACGCCTACGAGCAGTACTTC
CASSEGSDAYEQYF
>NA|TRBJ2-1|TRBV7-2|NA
TGTGCCAGCAGAGCGCGACTGCCGGTTGATGAGCAGTTCTTC
CASRARLPVDEQFF
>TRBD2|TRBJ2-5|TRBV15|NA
TGTGCCACCAGCAGAGATACGGCTAGCGGGAGGGAGACCCAGTACTTC
CATSRDTASGRETQYF
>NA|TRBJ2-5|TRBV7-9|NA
TGTGCCAGCAGCTTAGCCAGGATAAATGAGCAGTACTTC
CASSLARINEQYF
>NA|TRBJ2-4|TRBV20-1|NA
TGCAGTGCTAGGTGGGCAGGGGAAAACATTCAGTACTTC
CSARWAGENIQYF
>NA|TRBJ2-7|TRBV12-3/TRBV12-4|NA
TGTGCCAGCAGTTTATCGGGGTATAATGAGCAGTACTTC
CASSLSGYNEQYF
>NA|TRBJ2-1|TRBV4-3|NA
TGCGCCAGCAGCCAAGAAGTATTAGCGGACTACAATGAGCAGTTCTTC
CASSQEVLADYNEQFF
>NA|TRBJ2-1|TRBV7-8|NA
TGTGCCAGCAGCTTAGTCCTGAGCGGAGCTCACAATGAGCAGTTCTTC
CASSLVLSGAHNEQFF
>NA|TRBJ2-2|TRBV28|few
TGTGCCAGCAGTTTAGCCCGGGTCGGGTACAGGGGGGAGCTGTTTTTT
CASSLARVGYRGELFF
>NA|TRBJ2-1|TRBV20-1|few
TGCAGCCCGGGCGGTCACAATGAGCAGTTCTTC
CSPGGHNEQFF
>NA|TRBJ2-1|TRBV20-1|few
TGCAGTGCTAAAACTGACCATCACAGTCACAATGAGCAGTTCTTC
CSAKTDHHSHNEQFF
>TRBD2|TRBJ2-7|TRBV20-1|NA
TGCAGTGCTAGACTAGCGGGAGGGGACGAGCAGTACTTC
CSARLAGGDEQYF
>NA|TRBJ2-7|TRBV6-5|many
TGTGCCAGCAGCCGTATACTCAGCTACGAGCAGTACTTC
CASSRILSYEQYF
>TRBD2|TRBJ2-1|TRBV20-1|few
TGCAGTGCGACGCTAGCGGGGGGGCCAAATGAGCAGTTCTTC
CSATLAGGPNEQFF
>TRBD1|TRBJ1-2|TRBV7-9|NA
TGTGCCAGCAGCTGGGGACAGGGAAGTAGTGGCTACACCTTC
CASSWGQGSSGYTF
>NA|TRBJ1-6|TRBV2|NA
TGTGCCAGCAGTGTAGGGGCTGGGGATAATTCACCCCTCCACTTT
CASSVGAGDNSPLHF